Below are 26 T cell receptor beta chains sequenced from a single sample in a study of monozygotic twins with inflammatory bowel disease. Reanalyzing the 5' RACE reads, TCRdb keeps one entry per CDR3 protein, without DNA. This table holds approximately 330,000 distinct CDR3 sequences. What was sequenced was blood. Receptors were obtained from a human donor with ulcerative colitis or Crohn's disease, or a healthy co-twin of an affected twin (not recorded which).

V gene TRBV6-5 combines with J gene TRBJ2-5; absent DNA, TCRdb's TRBD1 call cannot be checked. This CDR3 region has 14 residues. Germline values: CDR1 MNHEY, CDR2 SVGAGI. CDR3 sequence: CASSFQQGLQTQYF.

The gene calls are TRBV5-1 and TRBJ2-2. CDR1 is SGHRS and CDR2 is YFSETQ in the germline V gene. This CDR3 contains 13 residues. The CDR3 region is CASSRLGTGELFF.

The chain's CDR3 is CATSDPGGTSAGGYEQFF. The rearrangement links TRBV24-1 to TRBJ2-1; without DNA, the TCRdb call of TRBD1 cannot be checked. CDR1 and CDR2 from the germline V gene are KGHDR and SFDVKD. The CDR3 has 18 residues.

V usage is TRBV20-1 and J usage is TRBJ2-7; absent DNA, TCRdb's TRBD1 call cannot be checked. This CDR3 is 15 amino acids long. CDR1 is DFQATT and CDR2 is SNEGSKA in the germline V gene (reference sequence). CDR3 in amino acids: CSARDLRGEPYEQYF.

The chain is built from TRBV7-9 and TRBJ2-3. The CDR3 spans 13 residues. CDR1 is SEHNR, CDR2 FQNEAQ, per germline (reference sequence). The CDR3 protein is CASSSVVTDTQYF.

The CDR3 loop reads CSASQGWSNQPQHF. V and J are TRBV20-1 and TRBJ1-5; the D gene TCRdb calls, TRBD1, cannot be checked with no DNA. The CDR3 contains 14 residues. Germline V gene lookup returns CDR1 DFQATT and CDR2 SNEGSKA (reference sequence).

J is TRBJ2-1 and V is TRBV20-1; TCRdb indicates TRBD2, and absent DNA this call remains unverified. This CDR3 comprises 13 residues. Germline CDR1 DFQATT, CDR2 SNEGSKA (reference sequence). CDR3: CSAREVPYNEQFF.

The chain joins TRBV4-2 to TRBJ2-5; no DNA is available, so the TRBD2 call from TCRdb remains unchecked. CDR1 and CDR2 (germline): LGHNA, YNFKEQ. The CDR3 sequence is 16 residues long. CDR3 sequence reads: CASSRILAGEGETQYF.

This rearrangement joins TRBV20-1 to TRBJ1-1. Germline CDR1 is DFQATT and CDR2 is SNEGSKA (reference sequence). The CDR3 spans 15 residues. The CDR3 loop reads CSASPSSRWYTEAFF.

V and J are TRBV19 and TRBJ2-7. Germline CDR1 reads LNHDA; CDR2 reads SQIVND (reference sequence). The CDR3 runs 11 residues. The CDR3 here is CASSMGFEQYF.

This chain joins TRBV15 and TRBJ2-7; TCRdb names TRBD1, which stays unverified in the absence of DNA. Germline loops: CDR1 LNHNV, CDR2 YYDKDF (reference sequence). The CDR3 runs 15 residues. CDR3 protein: CATRAGTVERDEQYF.

The V gene is TRBV20-1, the J gene TRBJ1-5; the D call from TCRdb, TRBD1, cannot be confirmed without DNA. Germline V gene sequence: CDR1 DFQATT, CDR2 SNEGSKA (reference sequence). This CDR3 region has 20 residues. CDR3: CSASLQYNLGGPGGNQPQHF.

The CDR3 loop is CASSPYWGPYNEQFF. The chain links TRBV3-1 to TRBJ2-1; lacking DNA, the TRBD1 call made by TCRdb goes unchecked. The CDR3 covers 15 residues. The V gene's germline CDR1 is LGHDT and CDR2 YNNKEL (reference sequence).

V is TRBV19 and J is TRBJ2-7; no DNA is available, so the TRBD1 call from TCRdb remains unchecked. The germline gives CDR1 LNHDA, CDR2 SQIVND (reference sequence). This CDR3 comprises 15 residues. This CDR3 is CASSMAGQGEYEQYF.

Judged by frequency, this clonotype is medium-sized. V usage is TRBV5-1 and J usage is TRBJ1-1; absent DNA, TCRdb's TRBD1 call cannot be checked. CDR1 SGHRS and CDR2 YFSETQ come from the germline V gene. The CDR3 has 18 residues. The CDR3 spells CASSFGDRAPRGDTEAFF.

The J gene is TRBJ2-1, the V gene TRBV11-2; the TCRdb D gene call, TRBD2, has no DNA to confirm it. The CDR3 is 17 residues long. Germline V gene sequence: CDR1 SGHAT, CDR2 FQNNGV. CDR3 sequence: CASSLTWTSGKMNEQFF.

V usage is TRBV20-1 and J usage is TRBJ2-1; TCRdb gives TRBD2 as the D gene, but with no DNA this cannot be confirmed. Germline lookup yields CDR1 DFQATT and CDR2 SNEGSKA (reference sequence). The length of the CDR3 is 13 residues. This chain's CDR3 is CSGREAYPNEQFF.

V gene TRBV7-8 combines with J gene TRBJ1-4; TCRdb selects TRBD1, and the lack of DNA leaves this call unchecked. The CDR3 extends over 14 amino acids. Germline V CDR1 and CDR2: SGHVS, FQNEAQ. This CDR3 reads CASSRVGAVEKLFF.

This chain links TRBV29-1 with TRBJ2-2; TCRdb's D gene call, TRBD2, goes unchecked for lack of DNA. Per germline, CDR1 SQVTM and CDR2 ANQGSEA. This CDR3 has 16 amino acids. This chain's CDR3 is CSVGTLAGGNTGELFF.

The chain joins TRBV10-2 to TRBJ1-5; the D gene TCRdb calls, TRBD1, cannot be checked with no DNA. The CDR3 totals 14 residues. The germline gives CDR1 WSHSY, CDR2 SAAADI. Here the CDR3 reads CASRPGQGIQPQHF.

This chain joins TRBV11-1 and TRBJ2-2; TCRdb outputs TRBD2, but without DNA this stays unchecked. Germline loops: CDR1 SGHAT, CDR2 FQDESV (reference sequence). The CDR3 loop spans 18 amino acids. The CDR3 region is CASSASPTNRAGPGELFF.

The chain uses TRBV28 and TRBJ1-5; without DNA, the TCRdb call of TRBD1 cannot be checked. Germline lookup yields CDR1 MDHEN and CDR2 SYDVKM. This CDR3 region has 15 residues. CDR3 amino acids: CASSLGQHSNQPQHF.

The chain combines TRBV19 with TRBJ2-7; TCRdb reports TRBD2, a call that lacks DNA to check it against. The CDR3 consists of 15 residues. Germline CDR1 is LNHDA and CDR2 is SQIVND (reference sequence). The CDR3 here is CASSVGLAGVSEQYF.

V and J are TRBV20-1 and TRBJ2-1; TCRdb selects TRBD2, and the lack of DNA leaves this call unchecked. Germline V gives CDR1 DFQATT, CDR2 SNEGSKA (reference sequence). This CDR3 is 15 amino acids long. The CDR3 here is CSAPTSGRTYNEQFF.

The chain recombines TRBV5-1 with TRBJ2-3; TCRdb selects TRBD2, and the lack of DNA leaves this call unchecked. Germline CDR1 is SGHRS and CDR2 is YFSETQ. The CDR3 length is 13 residues. CDR3 sequence: CASCSGATDTQYF. The whole variable domain, remainder taken from reference TRBV5-1 and TRBJ2-3, is KAGVTQTPRYLIKTRGQQVTLSCSPISGHRSVSWYQQTPGQGLQFLFEYFSETQRNKGNFPGRFSGRQFSNSRSEMNVSTLELGDSALYLCASCSGATDTQYFGPGTRLTVL.

This chain links TRBV6-5 with TRBJ1-5; the D call of TRBD1 rests on TCRdb alone, since no DNA is present to check it. Germline lookup yields CDR1 MNHEY and CDR2 SVGAGI. This CDR3 contains 14 residues. CDR3 in amino acids: CASSHRDSYQPQHF.